What follows describes a single T cell receptor (beta chain). Its antigen is unknown. One entry per CDR3 protein, called by TCRdb with MiXCR from the RT-PCR reads. This table holds 860,000 or so distinct CDR3 sequences, less than 25% found once. CDR3 length: 13 amino acids. Germline CDR1 reads LGHDT; CDR2 reads YNNKEL (reference sequence). The V and J ends lost 4 bases and 6 bases respectively, with 10 bases between them. The sample is drawn from a study of response to subunit inactivated influenza vaccine. General observations from the study: Authors suggested that a seasonal influenza vaccination recruits few new T cells each time.

The clonotype comes from a man aged 45-65 years who received an inactivated influenza vaccine. The chain carries TRBV3-1 and TRBJ2-1; D possibly uses TRBD1 or TRBD2 (6 bases each). This specimen consisted of PBMCs from blood, obtained 5 to 6 days after vaccination. CDR3 DNA sequence: TGTGCCAGCAGCCCACCGGGGGCCAATGAGCAGTTCTTC. It translates to CASSPPGANEQFF.